The 22 T cell receptor beta chains below come from one sample, sequenced in a study of blood T cells in healthy people across ages. Together with a sample-barcoded 5' primer, a J-beta primer mix was included in a second PCR lasting roughly 6 to 12 cycles. TCRdb fed the 5' RACE reads into MiXCR, producing one record per CDR3 protein. The repertoire holds about 800,000 distinct CDR3 sequences, with about half as singletons. Sequencing was performed on blood. The receptor set was obtained from an elderly man in good health.

The rearrangement links TRBV20-1 to TRBJ2-7; D could derive from TRBD1 or TRBD2 (5 bases each). With 6 bases removed from V and 5 bases from J, the gap between germline ends came to 17 bases. Germline assignment: CDR1 DFQATT and CDR2 SNEGSKA (reference sequence). The CDR3 has 13 residues. The chain's CDR3 is CSAPGPPPDEQYF. In DNA, the CDR3 is TGCAGTGCACCGGGACCTCCCCCCGACGAGCAGTACTTC.

The V and J genes are TRBV11-2 and TRBJ2-5, with D uncertain. In germline, CDR1 is SGHAT, CDR2 FQNNGV. Trimming took 0 bases from V and 11 from J, leaving 10 bases between them. The CDR3 has 12 residues. CDR3 nucleotides: TGTGCCAGCAGCTTAGATTTGTTTGAGCAGTACTTC. Translated: CASSLDLFEQYF.

Concerning this clonotype: The CDR3 end shows no conserved phenylalanine or tryptophan, and so a read error is likely. This rearrangement joins TRBV3-1 to TRBJ2-1; a possible D gene is TRBD2 (7 bases). The germline V gene has CDR1 LGHDT and CDR2 YNNKEL (reference sequence). CDR3 length: 16 residues. Trimming stripped 3 bases from V and 2 bases from J, with 14 bases between. CDR3 in amino acids: CASSHLVGGPYNEQFS. The CDR3 DNA reads as TGTGCCAGCAGCCACCTAGTGGGGGGGCCCTACAATGAGCAGTTCTCC.

There are a few counts of this clonotype. This chain connects TRBV6-2 or TRBV6-3 to TRBJ1-1; weak D call: TRBD1 (5 bases). CDR1 MNHEY and CDR2 SVGEGT come from the germline V gene. V was clipped by 0 bases and J by 0 bases, with 11 bases between them. The CDR3 totals 16 residues. Here the CDR3 reads CASSYSKVRVNTEAFF. In DNA form, the CDR3 reads TGTGCCAGCAGTTACTCGAAAGTCAGGGTGAACACTGAAGCTTTCTTT.

This clonotype was seen many times. This chain joins TRBV20-1 and TRBJ1-1, with D uncertain. Germline-derived CDR1 and CDR2 are DFQATT and SNEGSKA (reference sequence). The CDR3 extends over 14 amino acids. V gave up 5 bases and J gave up 6 bases, with 19 bases separating them. CDR3 sequence (DNA): TGCAGTGCTCCCAGTTCCTCTCGCAACGCTGAAGCTTTCTTT. Amino acid sequence: CSAPSSSRNAEAFF.

The V gene is TRBV2, the J gene TRBJ2-1; 8 nucleotides align to TRBD1. The CDR3 consists of 15 residues. Germline values: CDR1 SNHLY, CDR2 FYNNEI. With V trimmed by 2 bases and J by 7 bases, 7 bases remained unmatched. CDR3 residues: CASSEMAGGVNEQFF. CDR3 DNA sequence: TGTGCCAGCAGTGAAATGGCAGGGGGCGTGAATGAGCAGTTCTTC.

There are a few counts of this clonotype. In DNA form, the CDR3 reads TGTGCCAGCAGTTACTCTCCGGAGTACAATGAGCAGTTCTTC. Translating gives CASSYSPEYNEQFF. The chain combines TRBV6-5 with TRBJ2-1; D not resolved. Germline V gene lookup returns CDR1 MNHEY and CDR2 SVGAGI. V was pared by 0 bases and J by 4 bases, with 7 bases between. This CDR3 is 14 amino acids long.

This clonotype was seen at least ten times. This chain uses TRBV2 with TRBJ2-7; D is ambiguous. The CDR3 sequence is 14 residues long. Trimming cost V 3 bases and J 4 bases, with 13 bases left between them. Germline loops: CDR1 SNHLY, CDR2 FYNNEI. Written as DNA, the CDR3 is TGTGCCAGCAGTGAGTTGCCGGAACAATACGAGCAGTACTTC. Amino acids: CASSELPEQYEQYF.

The chain carries TRBV12-3 or TRBV12-4 and TRBJ2-5; 8 nucleotides align to TRBD2. With V trimmed by 3 bases and J by 11 bases, 17 bases remained unmatched. The CDR3 totals 16 residues. As DNA, the CDR3 is TGTGCCAGCAGTTTCATCGCCCAGCGGGAGTACAATGAGCAGTACTTC. Its protein product is CASSFIAQREYNEQYF.

The V gene is TRBV7-2, the J gene TRBJ2-3; D may be TRBD2 (5 bases). The CDR3 has 16 residues. Germline CDR1 and CDR2: SGHTA and FQGNSA. The germline V and J ends were trimmed by 3 bases and 0 bases, with 13 bases remaining between them. The CDR3 nucleotides read TGTGCCAGCAGCTTTTACGGGAAAGTTAGCACAGATACGCAGTATTTT. Translation gives CASSFYGKVSTDTQYF.

The chain combines TRBV20-1 with TRBJ2-1; TRBD2 agrees at 9 bases. There are 16 residues in the CDR3. The J segment lost 8 bases and the V segment lost 3 bases, leaving 14 bases of the junction unmatched. Germline CDR1 is DFQATT and CDR2 is SNEGSKA (reference sequence). CDR3: CSASVRAGGPFDEQFF. Here the CDR3 DNA reads TGCAGTGCTAGCGTCCGGGCGGGAGGGCCATTCGATGAGCAGTTCTTC.

V and J are TRBV9 and TRBJ2-1; 9 bases agree with TRBD1. The CDR3 covers 13 residues. Looked up from germline, CDR1 is SGDLS and CDR2 is YYNGEE. Trimming took 3 bases from V and 6 from J; bases not matched to a gene: 1. The CDR3 DNA is TGTGCCAGCAGCGGACAGGGGGTCAATGAGCAGTTCTTC. Protein sequence: CASSGQGVNEQFF.

The V call is TRBV20-1, the J call TRBJ2-7; perhaps TRBD2 as D (6 bases). Trimming removed 3 bases at V and 6 bases at J, with 15 bases between. The length of the CDR3 is 13 residues. The germline gives CDR1 DFQATT, CDR2 SNEGSKA (reference sequence). The CDR3 DNA sequence: TGCAGTGCTAGCACGGGAGAAGCCAGCGAGCAGTACTTC. This encodes CSASTGEASEQYF.

This clonotype was seen repeatedly, ten times or more. J is TRBJ2-3 and V is TRBV24-1; TRBD1 matches at 7 bases. After removal of 5 bases from V and 6 bases from J, the junction contained 7 bases not matched to a gene. Germline CDR1 KGHDR, CDR2 SFDVKD. This CDR3 has 14 amino acids. This chain's CDR3 is CATSGAGGRDTQYF. The CDR3 DNA sequence: TGTGCCACCAGTGGGGCAGGGGGTAGGGATACGCAGTATTTT.

The sample holds a few counts of this clonotype. This rearrangement joins TRBV12-3 or TRBV12-4 to TRBJ2-5; either TRBD1 or TRBD2 may fit D (5 bases each). This CDR3 is 15 amino acids long. The V and J ends lost 6 bases and 5 bases respectively, with 19 bases between them. The CDR3 coding sequence is TGTGCCAGCAGCCAAGTCCAGGGAGTCTCGGAGACCCAGTACTTC. The encoded protein is CASSQVQGVSETQYF.

This clonotype was seen more than once but under ten times. The chain carries TRBV30 and TRBJ1-1; no clear D gene. Germline V gives CDR1 GTSNPN, CDR2 SVGIG (reference sequence). Trimming left V 3 bases short and J 6 bases short, with 8 bases between. This CDR3 region has 11 residues. The DNA of the CDR3 is TGTGCCTGGAGGAGGGTAGCTGAAGCTTTCTTT. Translating it yields CAWRRVAEAFF.

The V and J genes are TRBV7-2 and TRBJ2-3, with D possibly being TRBD2 (6 bases). The germline V and J ends were trimmed by 1 base and 2 bases, with 16 bases remaining between them. The length of the CDR3 is 17 residues. Germline V gene lookup returns CDR1 SGHTA and CDR2 FQGNSA. The CDR3 DNA follows: TGTGCCAGCAGCTTAGGTCCGTCGGGACTTACCACAGATACGCAGTATTTT. Translating gives CASSLGPSGLTTDTQYF.

V gene TRBV12-3 or TRBV12-4 combines with J gene TRBJ2-3; 11 bases line up with TRBD2. The junction had 12 bases not matched to a gene; V was cut back by 6 bases and J by 4 bases. This CDR3 has 17 amino acids. The CDR3 sequence: CASSLTIAGGPSDTQYF. CDR3 nucleotides: TGTGCCAGCAGCCTGACCATAGCGGGAGGGCCCTCAGATACGCAGTATTTT.

This clonotype was counted between two and nine times. This sequence joins TRBV12-3 or TRBV12-4 and TRBJ2-7; no definite D call. V lost 3 bases to trimming and J lost 2 bases, with 11 bases between them. CDR3 size: 14 residues. The CDR3 coding sequence is TGTGCCAGCAGTTTCGAATTACCGCCCTACGAGCAGTACTTC. Protein product: CASSFELPPYEQYF.

This clonotype was observed many times. The chain combines TRBV4-2 with TRBJ2-1; no definite D call. In germline, CDR1 is LGHNA, CDR2 YNFKEQ. The V and J ends lost 3 bases and 5 bases respectively, with 5 bases between them. The CDR3 has 12 residues. The CDR3 DNA reads TGTGCCAGCAGCCACCTTGACAATGAGCAGTTCTTC. Protein sequence: CASSHLDNEQFF.

CDR3 in amino acids: CASSPGTSGVYNEQYF. CDR3 DNA: TGTGCCAGCAGTCCCGGGACTAGCGGTGTCTACAATGAGCAGTACTTC. J is TRBJ2-1 and V is TRBV6-2 or TRBV6-3; 11 bases are shared with TRBD2. The assigned J gene may be wrong: the sequence end matches TRBJ2-7 better. Germline V lookup: CDR1 MNHEY, CDR2 SVGEGT. The CDR3 has 16 amino acids.

The chain is built from TRBV4-1 and TRBJ1-2; 8 bases are a match to TRBD1. The CDR3 totals 16 residues. The germline gives CDR1 MGHRA, CDR2 YSYEKL. Trimming took 0 bases from V and 1 from J; bases not matched to a gene: 4. Here the CDR3 reads CASSQEPQGVNYGYTF. The CDR3 nucleotides read TGCGCCAGCAGCCAAGAACCACAGGGGGTTAACTATGGCTACACCTTC.